This T cell receptor (beta chain) was captured in a study of blood T cell repertoires in COVID-19. Study overall: There were acute and convalescent COVID-19 samples, and they came from the United States, Italy and Spain. T cells, B-cell-depleted T cells, or PBMCs supplied cDNA or gDNA.

The CDR3 contains 13 residues. The V segment lost 6 bases and the J segment 4 bases; nucleotides outside the gene matches: 5. The V gene's germline CDR1 is KGHSH and CDR2 LQKENI. In the original analysis: Reference gene primer amplification gave estimated nucleated cell counts. The data were produced by immunoSEQ multiplex PCR, yet TCRdb's version contains in-frame clones alone and is incomplete. D and trimming come from the DNA, and the V and J calls and clone size come from that table. The sample holds hundreds of thousands of clones, 90% seen once. The TCR sequence derives from a woman under 30 with acute or convalescent COVID-19. The J gene is TRBJ1-1, the V gene TRBV18, with 7 bases that match TRBD1. The sample comprised peripheral blood. The DNA of the CDR3 is TGTGCCAGCTCCACAGGGGAAGCCACTGAAGCTTTCTTT. The encoded protein is CASSTGEATEAFF.